This is a list of T cell receptor beta chains from one sample in a study of cytomegalovirus exposure and HLA in healthy donors. Clones were read by immunoSEQ multiplex PCR, and TCRdb kept only the in-frame ones, dropping some. The table lists about 87,000 clones, approximately 69% of them singletons. Specimen: PBMCs. These receptors originate from a young man in good health and CMV-seropositive. CDR3s include the opening cysteine and the closing phenylalanine or tryptophan. The D gene is left open where the match is weak. Clone size is not always given. Where it is, it says once, few, many or a class for expanded clones.

D: .
size: .
J: TRBJ2-1
length: 16
V: TRBV14
DNA: TGTGCCAGCAGCCAAGGGAGCAGGAGGGCCTACAATGAGCAGTTCTTC
CDR3: CASSQGSRRAYNEQFF

D: .
size: .
J: TRBJ2-1
length: 17
V: TRBV19
DNA: TGTGCCAGTAGTCCCTCGTTTTTTCGGGACTCTACAATTGAGCAGTTCTTC
CDR3: CASSPSFFRDSTIEQFF

D: .
size: .
J: TRBJ1-3
length: 16
V: TRBV5-1
DNA: TGCGCCAGCAGCCTTGGGCGGCAGGGCTCTGGAAACACCATATATTTT
CDR3: CASSLGRQGSGNTIYF

D: TRBD1
size: .
J: TRBJ1-3
length: 15
V: TRBV5-1
DNA: TGCGCCAGCAGCTCAACAGGGGGCTCTGGAAACACCATATATTTT
CDR3: CASSSTGGSGNTIYF

D: .
size: .
J: TRBJ1-4
length: 14
V: TRBV2
DNA: TGTGCCAGCAGGTCGGGAGGGTCTAATGAAAAACTGTTTTTT
CDR3: CASRSGGSNEKLFF

D: .
size: few
J: TRBJ2-3
length: 13
V: TRBV29-1
DNA: TGCAGCGTTCTCCAGTCGGGGGCAGATACGCAGTATTTT
CDR3: CSVLQSGADTQYF

D: .
size: .
J: TRBJ2-1
length: 13
V: TRBV10-3
DNA: TGTGCCATCAGTGCAGATCCAGGGAATGAGCAGTTCTTC
CDR3: CAISADPGNEQFF

D: .
size: .
J: TRBJ2-5
length: 14
V: TRBV6-1
DNA: TGTGCCAGCAGTGCTCGTGAGGCCCGGCAGACCCAGTACTTC
CDR3: CASSAREARQTQYF

D: .
size: .
J: TRBJ1-4
length: 13
V: TRBV29-1
DNA: TGCAGCACATACGGCCAGGGGAATGAAAAACTGTTTTTT
CDR3: CSTYGQGNEKLFF

D: TRBD2
size: .
J: TRBJ2-3
length: 13
V: TRBV9
DNA: TGTGCCAGCAGCGTAGCGGGGGAGGGTACGCAGTATTTT
CDR3: CASSVAGEGTQYF

D: TRBD2
size: .
J: TRBJ2-7
length: 14
V: TRBV9
DNA: TGTGCCAGCGGTCCCTCGGGACTAGCGGGAGAGCAGTACTTC
CDR3: CASGPSGLAGEQYF

D: .
size: .
J: TRBJ2-7
length: 13
V: TRBV6-1
DNA: TGTGCCAGCAGATGGGACAACTCCTACGAGCAGTACTTC
CDR3: CASRWDNSYEQYF

D: .
size: .
J: TRBJ1-1
length: 14
V: TRBV18
DNA: TGTGCCAGCTCTCGTGGGAGGGCTAGCACTGAAGCTTTCTTT
CDR3: CASSRGRASTEAFF

D: .
size: .
J: TRBJ1-1
length: 15
V: TRBV6-5
DNA: TGTGCCAGCAGTCGGACTCTTCTGGGGAACACTGAAGCTTTCTTT
CDR3: CASSRTLLGNTEAFF

D: .
size: .
J: TRBJ2-7
length: 17
V: TRBV28
DNA: TGTGCCAGCAGTGAGAATCTAATGCGCTTACGACAGAAAGAGCAGTACTTC
CDR3: CASSENLMRLRQKEQYF

D: .
size: .
J: TRBJ1-6
length: 14
V: TRBV18
DNA: TGTGCCAGCTCACCAAGCAGGGATAATTCACCCCTCCACTTT
CDR3: CASSPSRDNSPLHF

D: TRBD1
size: .
J: TRBJ2-5
length: 13
V: TRBV5-6
DNA: TGTGCCAGCAGCTTGGGGACAGGGCCGACTCAGTACTTC
CDR3: CASSLGTGPTQYF

D: .
size: .
J: TRBJ1-1
length: 17
V: TRBV5-6
DNA: TGTGCCAGCAGCTTGGCCCTAACAGGGATGAGGGGTACTGAAGCTTTCTTT
CDR3: CASSLALTGMRGTEAFF

D: .
size: .
J: TRBJ2-6
length: 12
V: TRBV29-1
DNA: TGCAGCGTGAGGACTGGGGCCAACGTCCTGACTTTC
CDR3: CSVRTGANVLTF

D: TRBD1
size: .
J: TRBJ2-7
length: 13
V: TRBV30
DNA: TGTGCCTGGAGGGACAGGGGGGTCTACGAGCAGTACTTC
CDR3: CAWRDRGVYEQYF

D: .
size: .
J: TRBJ1-1
length: 14
V: TRBV13
DNA: TGTGCCAGCAGCTTCCGACGGGTCAACACTGAAGCTTTCTTT
CDR3: CASSFRRVNTEAFF

D: TRBD2
size: .
J: TRBJ2-1
length: 15
V: TRBV4-1
DNA: TGCGCCAGCAGCCAAGAGGAGACTAGCCGTCGTGAGCAGTTCTTC
CDR3: CASSQEETSRREQFF

D: TRBD2
size: .
J: TRBJ2-3
length: 15
V: TRBV18
DNA: TGTGCCAGCTCACCGGCGGGGGGGCCGGGAGATACGCAGTATTTT
CDR3: CASSPAGGPGDTQYF

D: .
size: .
J: TRBJ1-5
length: 15
V: TRBV7-6
DNA: TGTGCCAACAGCTTACAACCTGGAGTGAATCAGCCCCAGCATTTT
CDR3: CANSLQPGVNQPQHF

D: .
size: .
J: TRBJ1-2
length: 14
V: TRBV9
DNA: TGTGCCAGCAGCGTCCAGGGAACTAACTATGGCTACACCTTC
CDR3: CASSVQGTNYGYTF

D: TRBD2
size: .
J: TRBJ2-5
length: 14
V: TRBV5-1
DNA: TGCGCCAGCAACGGACTAGCGGGGGGGGAGACCCAGTACTTC
CDR3: CASNGLAGGETQYF

D: .
size: .
J: TRBJ2-7
length: 13
V: TRBV19
DNA: TGTGCCAGTAGTATGGTTGGGGAGTTGCAGCAGTACTTC
CDR3: CASSMVGELQQYF

D: .
size: .
J: TRBJ2-1
length: 14
V: TRBV6-1
DNA: TGTGCCAGCACCGACGGGGGACTGTCTTGGGAGCAGTTCTTC
CDR3: CASTDGGLSWEQFF

D: .
size: .
J: TRBJ2-1
length: 10
V: TRBV5-1
DNA: TGCGCCAGCGGCACGGGGGAGCAGTTCTTC
CDR3: CASGTGEQFF

D: TRBD2
size: .
J: TRBJ2-3
length: 15
V: TRBV2
DNA: TGTGCCAGCAGTCCTCCTAGCGGGGTTACAGATACGCAGTATTTT
CDR3: CASSPPSGVTDTQYF

D: .
size: .
J: TRBJ1-1
length: 14
V: TRBV18
DNA: TGTGCCAGCTCACCACAAAGCACTGACACTGAAGCTTTCTTT
CDR3: CASSPQSTDTEAFF

D: TRBD1
size: .
J: TRBJ1-1
length: 15
V: TRBV6-5
DNA: TGTGCCAGCAACCTAGACAGGGGCCCAAACACTGAAGCTTTCTTT
CDR3: CASNLDRGPNTEAFF

D: TRBD1
size: .
J: TRBJ1-2
length: 13
V: TRBV2
DNA: TGTGCCAGCAGGGGACAGGGTGACTATGGCTACGCCTTC
CDR3: CASRGQGDYGYAF

D: TRBD2
size: .
J: TRBJ2-1
length: 16
V: TRBV11-3
DNA: TGTGCCAGCAGCTTAAAAGCGGGAGGGCCAATGAATGAGCAGTTCTTC
CDR3: CASSLKAGGPMNEQFF

D: .
size: few
J: TRBJ2-5
length: 15
V: TRBV6-5
DNA: TGTGCCAGCAGCCACCTAACAGGGAAAGAAGAGACCCAGTACTTC
CDR3: CASSHLTGKEETQYF

D: .
size: .
J: TRBJ1-1
length: 15
V: TRBV7-9
DNA: TGTGCCAGCAGCTTAATGGAACATCGGGACACTGAAGCTTTCTTT
CDR3: CASSLMEHRDTEAFF

D: .
size: .
J: TRBJ2-3
length: 17
V: TRBV11-3
DNA: TGTGCCAGCAGCTTAGGAGTAGGAGCCGGGAGCACAGATACGCAGTATTTT
CDR3: CASSLGVGAGSTDTQYF

D: TRBD1
size: few
J: TRBJ2-5
length: 14
V: TRBV18
DNA: TGTGCCAGCTCGCGTAACAGGGGGCAGGAGACCCAGTACTTC
CDR3: CASSRNRGQETQYF

D: TRBD2
size: .
J: TRBJ2-3
length: 16
V: TRBV4-1
DNA: TGCGCCAGCAGCCAAGTAGCGGGGGGAAGGGGAGATACGCAGTATTTT
CDR3: CASSQVAGGRGDTQYF

D: .
size: .
J: TRBJ2-3
length: 15
V: TRBV5-1
DNA: TGCGCCAGCAGCTTGGGGGGGCCGAGCACAGATACGCAGTATTTT
CDR3: CASSLGGPSTDTQYF